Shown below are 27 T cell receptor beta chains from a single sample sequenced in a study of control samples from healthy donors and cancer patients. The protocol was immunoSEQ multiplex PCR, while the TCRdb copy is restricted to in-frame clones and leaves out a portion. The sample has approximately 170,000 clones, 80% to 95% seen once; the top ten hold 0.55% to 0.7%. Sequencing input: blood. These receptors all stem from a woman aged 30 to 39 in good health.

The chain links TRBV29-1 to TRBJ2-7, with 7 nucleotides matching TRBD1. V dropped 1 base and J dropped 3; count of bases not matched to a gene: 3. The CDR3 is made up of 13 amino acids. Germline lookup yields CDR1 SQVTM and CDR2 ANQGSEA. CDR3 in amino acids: CSVEVRDSYEQYF. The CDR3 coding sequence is TGCAGCGTTGAAGTCCGGGACAGCTACGAGCAGTACTTC.

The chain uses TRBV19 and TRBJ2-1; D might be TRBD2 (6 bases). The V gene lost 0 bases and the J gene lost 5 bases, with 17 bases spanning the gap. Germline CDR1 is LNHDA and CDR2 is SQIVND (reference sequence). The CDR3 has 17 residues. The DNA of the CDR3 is TGTGCCAGTAGTATAGAGGGTAGCGGTTTTGAGGACAATGAGCAGTTCTTC. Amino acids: CASSIEGSGFEDNEQFF.

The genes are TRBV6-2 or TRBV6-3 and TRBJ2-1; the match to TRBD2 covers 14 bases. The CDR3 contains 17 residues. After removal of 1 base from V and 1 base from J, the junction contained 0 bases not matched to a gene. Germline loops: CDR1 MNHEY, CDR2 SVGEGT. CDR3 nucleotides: TGTGCCAGCAGTTACTGGACTAGCGGGAGGTCCTACAATGAGCAGTTCTTC. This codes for CASSYWTSGRSYNEQFF.

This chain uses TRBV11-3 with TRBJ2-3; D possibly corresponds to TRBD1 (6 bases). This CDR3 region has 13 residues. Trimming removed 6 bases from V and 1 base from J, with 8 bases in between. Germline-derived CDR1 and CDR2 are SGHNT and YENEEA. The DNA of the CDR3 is TGTGCCAGCAGTCACAGGGGCACAGATACGCAGTATTTT. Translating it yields CASSHRGTDTQYF.

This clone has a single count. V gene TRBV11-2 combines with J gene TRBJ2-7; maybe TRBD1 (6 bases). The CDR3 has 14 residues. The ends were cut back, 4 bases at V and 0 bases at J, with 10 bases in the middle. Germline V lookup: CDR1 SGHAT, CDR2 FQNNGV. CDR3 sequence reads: CASSWNRDSYEQYF. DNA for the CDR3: TGTGCCAGCAGCTGGAACAGGGACTCCTACGAGCAGTACTTC.

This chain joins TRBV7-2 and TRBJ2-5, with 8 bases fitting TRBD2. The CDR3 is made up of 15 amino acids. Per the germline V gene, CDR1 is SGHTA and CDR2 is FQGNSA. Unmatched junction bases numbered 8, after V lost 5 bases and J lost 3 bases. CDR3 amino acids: CASSLNGGVKETQYF. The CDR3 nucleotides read TGTGCCAGCAGCCTTAACGGGGGGGTGAAAGAGACCCAGTACTTC.

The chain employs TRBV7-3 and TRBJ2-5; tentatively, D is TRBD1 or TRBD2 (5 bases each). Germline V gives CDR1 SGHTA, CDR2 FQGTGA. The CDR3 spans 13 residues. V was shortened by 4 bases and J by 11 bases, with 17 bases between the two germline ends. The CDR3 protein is CASSSGPGGSQYF. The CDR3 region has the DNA TGTGCCAGCAGCTCGGGACCTGGCGGATCTCAGTACTTC.

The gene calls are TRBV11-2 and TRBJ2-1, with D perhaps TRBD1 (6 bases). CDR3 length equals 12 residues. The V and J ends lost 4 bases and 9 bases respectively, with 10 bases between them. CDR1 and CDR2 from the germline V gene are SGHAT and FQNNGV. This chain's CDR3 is CASSSIRGEQFF. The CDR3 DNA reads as TGTGCCAGCAGCTCCATCAGGGGTGAGCAGTTCTTC.

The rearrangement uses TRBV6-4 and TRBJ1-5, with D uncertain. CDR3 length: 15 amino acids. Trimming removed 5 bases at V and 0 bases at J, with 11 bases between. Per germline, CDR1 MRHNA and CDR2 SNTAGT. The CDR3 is CASSPDGYSNQPQHF. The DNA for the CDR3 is TGTGCCAGCAGTCCTGACGGATATAGCAATCAGCCCCAGCATTTT.

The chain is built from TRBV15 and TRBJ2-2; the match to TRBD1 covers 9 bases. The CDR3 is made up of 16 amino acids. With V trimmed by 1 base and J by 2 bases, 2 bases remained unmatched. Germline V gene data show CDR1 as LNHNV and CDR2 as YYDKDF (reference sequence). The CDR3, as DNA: TGTGCCACCAGCAGAGGGACAGGGGCAAACACCGGGGAGCTGTTTTTT. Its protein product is CATSRGTGANTGELFF.

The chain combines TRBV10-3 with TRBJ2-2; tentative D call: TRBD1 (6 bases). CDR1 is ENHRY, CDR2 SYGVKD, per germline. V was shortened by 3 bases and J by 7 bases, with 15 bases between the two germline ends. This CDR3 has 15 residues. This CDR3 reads CAISEQTGSGGELFF. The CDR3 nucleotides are TGTGCCATCAGTGAACAAACAGGGTCGGGCGGGGAGCTGTTTTTT.

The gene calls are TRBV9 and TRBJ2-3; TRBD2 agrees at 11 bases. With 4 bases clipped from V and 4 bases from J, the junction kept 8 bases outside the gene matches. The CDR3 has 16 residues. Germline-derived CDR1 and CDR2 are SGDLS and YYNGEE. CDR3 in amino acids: CASSTTGLAGADTQYF. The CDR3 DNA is TGTGCCAGCAGCACAACCGGACTAGCGGGCGCAGATACGCAGTATTTT.

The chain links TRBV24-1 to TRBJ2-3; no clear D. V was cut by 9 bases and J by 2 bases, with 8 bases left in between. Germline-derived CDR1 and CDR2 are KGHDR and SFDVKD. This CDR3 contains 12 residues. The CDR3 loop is CATGLDTDTQYF. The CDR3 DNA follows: TGTGCCACCGGGCTAGACACAGATACGCAGTATTTT.

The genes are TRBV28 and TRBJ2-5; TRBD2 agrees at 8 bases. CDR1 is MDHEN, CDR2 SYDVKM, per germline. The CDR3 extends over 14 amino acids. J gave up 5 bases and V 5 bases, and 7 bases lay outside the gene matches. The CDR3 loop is CASSPAGAGETQYF. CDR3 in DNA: TGTGCCAGCAGTCCAGCGGGAGCGGGGGAGACCCAGTACTTC. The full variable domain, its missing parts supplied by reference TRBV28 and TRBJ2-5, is DVKVTQSSRYLVKRTGEKVFLECVQDMDHENMFWYRQDPGLGLRLIYFSYDVKMKEKGDIPEGYSVSREKKERFSLILESASTNQTSMYLCASSPAGAGETQYFGPGTRLLVL.

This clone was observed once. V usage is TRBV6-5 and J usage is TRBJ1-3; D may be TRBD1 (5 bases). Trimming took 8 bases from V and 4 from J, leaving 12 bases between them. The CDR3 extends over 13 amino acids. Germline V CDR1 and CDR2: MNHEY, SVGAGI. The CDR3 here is CASQRGSGNTIYF. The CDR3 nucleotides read TGTGCCAGCCAGAGGGGATCCGGAAACACCATATATTTT.

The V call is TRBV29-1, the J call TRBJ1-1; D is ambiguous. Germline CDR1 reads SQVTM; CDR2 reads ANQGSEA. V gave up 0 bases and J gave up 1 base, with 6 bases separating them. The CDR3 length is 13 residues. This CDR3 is CSVEDLGNTEAFF. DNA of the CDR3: TGCAGCGTTGAAGATCTAGGGAACACTGAAGCTTTCTTT.

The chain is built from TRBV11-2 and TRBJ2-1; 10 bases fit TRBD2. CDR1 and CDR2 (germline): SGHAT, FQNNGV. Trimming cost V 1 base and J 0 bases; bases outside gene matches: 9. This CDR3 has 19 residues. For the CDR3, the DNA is TGTGCCAGCAGCTTAGGGGTACTAGCGGGACGATCCTCCTACAATGAGCAGTTCTTC. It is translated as CASSLGVLAGRSSYNEQFF.

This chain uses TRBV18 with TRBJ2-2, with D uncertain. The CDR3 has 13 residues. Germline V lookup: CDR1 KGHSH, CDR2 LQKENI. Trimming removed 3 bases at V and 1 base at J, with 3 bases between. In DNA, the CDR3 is TGTGCCAGCTCACCTCGGAACACCGGGGAGCTGTTTTTT. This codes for CASSPRNTGELFF.

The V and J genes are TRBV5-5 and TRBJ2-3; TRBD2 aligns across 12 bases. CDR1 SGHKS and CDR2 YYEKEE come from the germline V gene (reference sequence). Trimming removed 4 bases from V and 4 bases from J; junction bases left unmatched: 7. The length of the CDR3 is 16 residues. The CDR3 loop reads CASSKRLAGAADTQYF. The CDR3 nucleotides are TGTGCCAGCAGCAAAAGACTAGCGGGAGCCGCAGATACGCAGTATTTT.

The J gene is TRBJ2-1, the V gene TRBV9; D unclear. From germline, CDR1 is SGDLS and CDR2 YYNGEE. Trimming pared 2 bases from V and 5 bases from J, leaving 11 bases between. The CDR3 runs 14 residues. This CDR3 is CASSVRPVDNEQFF. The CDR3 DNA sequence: TGTGCCAGCAGCGTCCGCCCTGTAGACAATGAGCAGTTCTTC.

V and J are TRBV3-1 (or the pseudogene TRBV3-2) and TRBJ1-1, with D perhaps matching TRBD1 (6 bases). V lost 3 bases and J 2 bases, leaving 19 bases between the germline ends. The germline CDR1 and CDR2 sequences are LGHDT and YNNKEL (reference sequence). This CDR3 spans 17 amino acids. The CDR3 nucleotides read TGTGCCAGCAGCCAGGAAACGGACAGCTCCATTAACACTGAAGCTTTCTTT. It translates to CASSQETDSSINTEAFF.

The CDR3 loop is CASSSGGGNTDTQYF. The CDR3 region has the DNA TGCGCCAGCAGCTCGGGAGGGGGCAACACAGATACGCAGTATTTT. The chain combines TRBV5-1 with TRBJ2-3; D possibly corresponds to TRBD2 (8 bases). Trimming removed 3 bases from V and 2 bases from J, with 13 bases in between. CDR1 is SGHRS, CDR2 YFSETQ, per germline. This CDR3 is 15 amino acids long.

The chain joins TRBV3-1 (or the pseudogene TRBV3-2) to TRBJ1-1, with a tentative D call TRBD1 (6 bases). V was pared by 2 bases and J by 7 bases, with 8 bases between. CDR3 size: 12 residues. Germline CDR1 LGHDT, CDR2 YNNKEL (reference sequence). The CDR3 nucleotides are TGTGCCAGCAGCCAATCGGACAGTGAAGCTTTCTTT. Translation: CASSQSDSEAFF.

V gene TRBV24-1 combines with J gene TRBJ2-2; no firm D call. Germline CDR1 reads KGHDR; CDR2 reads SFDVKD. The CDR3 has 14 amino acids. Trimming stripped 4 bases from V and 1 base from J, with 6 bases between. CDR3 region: CATSDPGNTGELFF. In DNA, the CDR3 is TGTGCCACCAGTGACCCTGGGAACACCGGGGAGCTGTTTTTT.

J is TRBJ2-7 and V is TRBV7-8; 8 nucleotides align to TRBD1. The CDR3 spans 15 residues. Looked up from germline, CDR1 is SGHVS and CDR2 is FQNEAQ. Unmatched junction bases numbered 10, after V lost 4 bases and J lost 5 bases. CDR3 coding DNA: TGTGCCAGCAGCTCCCAGGGGGCGGGACTTGACGAGCAGTACTTC. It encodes CASSSQGAGLDEQYF.

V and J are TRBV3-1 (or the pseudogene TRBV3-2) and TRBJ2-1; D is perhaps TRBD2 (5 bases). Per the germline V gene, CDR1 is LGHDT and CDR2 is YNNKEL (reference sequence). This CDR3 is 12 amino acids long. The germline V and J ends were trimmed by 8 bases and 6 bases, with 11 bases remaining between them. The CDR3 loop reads CASSGLINEQFF. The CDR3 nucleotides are TGTGCCAGCTCAGGACTGATCAATGAGCAGTTCTTC.

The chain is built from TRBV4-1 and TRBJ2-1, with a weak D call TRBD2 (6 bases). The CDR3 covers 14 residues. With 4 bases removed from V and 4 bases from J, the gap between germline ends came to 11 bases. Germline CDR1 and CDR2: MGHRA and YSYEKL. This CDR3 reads CASSPRDLYNEQFF. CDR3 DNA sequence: TGCGCCAGCAGCCCTCGGGACTTGTACAATGAGCAGTTCTTC.